This T cell receptor (beta chain) was sequenced during a study of cytomegalovirus exposure and HLA in healthy donors. Study-level results: With DRB1 most and HLA-C fewest, TCR association rates differed between HLA loci in a later analysis.

Primers: 60 Vbeta forward and 13 Jbeta reverse. Method: immunoSEQ multiplex PCR; TCRdb's copy keeps in-frame clones and lacks some. This table holds some 150,000 clones, around 80% found once. On this clone: Its antigen is not identified.

Specimen: PBMCs. The clonotype was recovered from a woman in her twenties or thirties in good health and CMV-seropositive.

The CDR3 is CAWMRRGPGELFF. The DNA of the CDR3 is TGTGCCTGGATGCGCCGAGGCCCCGGGGAGCTGTTTTTT. The chain employs TRBV30 and TRBJ2-2; D is undetermined. Germline V gene lookup returns CDR1 GTSNPN and CDR2 SVGIG (reference sequence). Trimming took 4 bases from V and 6 from J, leaving 12 bases between them. The CDR3 covers 13 residues.